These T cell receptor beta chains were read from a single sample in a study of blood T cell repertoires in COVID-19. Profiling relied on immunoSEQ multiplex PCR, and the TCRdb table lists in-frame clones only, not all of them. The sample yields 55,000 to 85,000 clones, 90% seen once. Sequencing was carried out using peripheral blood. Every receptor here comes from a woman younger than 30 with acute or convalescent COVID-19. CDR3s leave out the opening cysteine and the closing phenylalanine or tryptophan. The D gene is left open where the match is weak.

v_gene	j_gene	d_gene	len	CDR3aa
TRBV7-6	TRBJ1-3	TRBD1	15	ASSSEYRGSSGNTIY
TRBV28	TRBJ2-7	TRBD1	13	ASSPGTGPAYEQY
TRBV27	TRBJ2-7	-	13	ASSLGSTSSYEQY
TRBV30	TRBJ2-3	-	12	AWRPGGVTDTQY
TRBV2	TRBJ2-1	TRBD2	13	ASSEMREGNNEQF
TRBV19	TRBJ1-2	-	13	ASSPTGDRSYGYT
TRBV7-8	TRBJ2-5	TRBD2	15	ASSLGGLAGGQETQY
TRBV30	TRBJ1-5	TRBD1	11	AWSVQGNQPQH
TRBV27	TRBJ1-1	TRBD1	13	ASSSWTGMNTEAF
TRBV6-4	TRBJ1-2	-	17	ASSEPRRPVGSPQAGYT
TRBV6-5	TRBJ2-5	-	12	AAPRGGGGQRQY
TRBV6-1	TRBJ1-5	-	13	ASSDAYFSNQPQH
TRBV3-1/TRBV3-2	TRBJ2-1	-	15	ASSPETNDFGYNEQF
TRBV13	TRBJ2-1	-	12	ASSLLVSYNEQF
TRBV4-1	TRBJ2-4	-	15	ASSQDRVLPAKNIQY
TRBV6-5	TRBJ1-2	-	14	ASSYGRRRQVYGYT
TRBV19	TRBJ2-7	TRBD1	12	ASSVKQGFHEQY
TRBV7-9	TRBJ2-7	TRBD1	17	ASSSETLDRGQVTYEQY
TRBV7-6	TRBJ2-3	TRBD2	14	ASSFGSGIVADTQY
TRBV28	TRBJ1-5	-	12	ASSLDQGHQPQH
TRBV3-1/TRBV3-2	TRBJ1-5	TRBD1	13	ASSQDGGGGQPQH
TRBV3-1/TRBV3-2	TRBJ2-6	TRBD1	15	ASSRRDRTSGANVLT
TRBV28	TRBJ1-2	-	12	ASAWRGGNYGYT
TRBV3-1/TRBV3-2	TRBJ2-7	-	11	ASSQPRFGEQY
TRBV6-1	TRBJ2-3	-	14	ASSVPLPSGTDTQY
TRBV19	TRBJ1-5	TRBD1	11	ASRTGGSQPQH
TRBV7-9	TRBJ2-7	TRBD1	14	ASSLFGQGVSYEQY
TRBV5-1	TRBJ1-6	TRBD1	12	ASSSGTGNSPLH
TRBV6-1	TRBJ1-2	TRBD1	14	ASSETRGRSYYGYT
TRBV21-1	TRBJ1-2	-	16	ASSKELEEGLTNYGYT
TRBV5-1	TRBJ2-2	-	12	ASSLGVNTGELF
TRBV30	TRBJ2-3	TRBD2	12	AWGLAGATDTQY
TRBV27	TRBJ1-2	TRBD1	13	ASSPTGGKYYGYT
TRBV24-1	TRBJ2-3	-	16	ATSDPMIAESFTDTQY
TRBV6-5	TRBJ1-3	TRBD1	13	ASRRDSLSGNTIY
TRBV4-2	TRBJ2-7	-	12	ASSQVTVSHEQY
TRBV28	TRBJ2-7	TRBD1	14	ASSYSLGTGGSEQY
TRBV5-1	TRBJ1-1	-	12	ASSLGGGSTEAF
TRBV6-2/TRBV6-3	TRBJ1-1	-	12	ASSYRGGRTEAF
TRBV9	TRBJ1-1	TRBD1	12	ASSVGDRGRPAF
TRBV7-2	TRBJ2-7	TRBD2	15	ASSIAGGLRLTYEQY
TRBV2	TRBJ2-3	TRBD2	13	ASRQTSGSTDTQY
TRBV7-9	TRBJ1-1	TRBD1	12	ASSLGQGDTEAF
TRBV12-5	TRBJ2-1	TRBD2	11	ASGAGTSPEQF
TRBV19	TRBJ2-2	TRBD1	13	ASSRQGLNTGELF
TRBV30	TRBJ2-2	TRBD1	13	AWSVSDRDTGELF
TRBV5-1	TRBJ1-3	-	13	ASSPDPDSANTIY
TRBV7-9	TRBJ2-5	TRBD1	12	ASSPWTGQETQY
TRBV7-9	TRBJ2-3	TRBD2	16	ASSSRVASGGSTDTQY
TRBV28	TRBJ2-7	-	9	ASSPGYEQY
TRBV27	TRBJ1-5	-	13	ASRARQDSNQPQH
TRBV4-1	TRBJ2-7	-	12	ASSQVTGGVEQY
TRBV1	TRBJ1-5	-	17	TSSQKPGQTLGGNQPQH
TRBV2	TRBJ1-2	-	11	ASSGLVGYGYT